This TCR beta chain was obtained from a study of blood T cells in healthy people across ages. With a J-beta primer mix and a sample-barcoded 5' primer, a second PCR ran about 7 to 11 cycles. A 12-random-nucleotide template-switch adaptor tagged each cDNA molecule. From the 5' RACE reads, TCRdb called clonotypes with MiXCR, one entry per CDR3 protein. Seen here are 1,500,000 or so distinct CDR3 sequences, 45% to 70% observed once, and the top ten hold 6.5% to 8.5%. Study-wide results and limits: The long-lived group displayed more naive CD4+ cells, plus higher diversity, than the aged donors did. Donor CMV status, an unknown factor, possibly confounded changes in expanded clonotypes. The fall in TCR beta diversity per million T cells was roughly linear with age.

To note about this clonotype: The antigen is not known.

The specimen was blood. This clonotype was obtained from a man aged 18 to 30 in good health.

CDR3 protein: CASSLVTGEINGYTF. CDR3 nucleotides: TGCGCCAGCAGCTTGGTAACAGGGGAGATCAATGGCTACACCTTC. The chain uses TRBV5-1 and TRBJ1-2, with 7 bases aligning to TRBD1. This CDR3 is 15 amino acids long. From germline, CDR1 is SGHRS and CDR2 YFSETQ. V lost 0 bases and J lost 6; bases outside the gene matches: 8.